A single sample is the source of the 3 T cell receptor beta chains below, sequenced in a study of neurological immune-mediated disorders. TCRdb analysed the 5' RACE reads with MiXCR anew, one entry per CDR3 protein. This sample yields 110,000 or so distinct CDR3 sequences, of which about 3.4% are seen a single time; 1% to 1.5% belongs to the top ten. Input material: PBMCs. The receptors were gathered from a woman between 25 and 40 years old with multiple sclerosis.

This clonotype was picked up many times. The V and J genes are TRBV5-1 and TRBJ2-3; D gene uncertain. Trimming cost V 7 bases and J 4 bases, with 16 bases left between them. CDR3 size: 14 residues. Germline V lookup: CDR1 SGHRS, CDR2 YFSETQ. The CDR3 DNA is TGCGCCAGCGCCTCGGGCCTCGTGGCAGATACGCAGTATTTT. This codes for CASASGLVADTQYF.

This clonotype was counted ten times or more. The chain's CDR3 is CASSPRRSDSPLHF. The CDR3 DNA reads TGTGCCAGCAGCCCTCGACGGTCGGATTCACCCCTCCACTTT. The V call is TRBV9, the J call TRBJ1-6; D uncertain. Germline CDR1 and CDR2: SGDLS and YYNGEE. This CDR3 contains 14 residues. The V end was cut by 4 bases, the J end by 8 bases, with 13 bases between. Complete variable domain (other parts from reference TRBV9 and TRBJ1-6): DSGVTQTPKHLITATGQRVTLRCSPRSGDLSVYWYQQSLDQGLQFLIQYYNGEERAKGNILERFSAQQFPDLHSELNLSSLELGDSALYFCASSPRRSDSPLHFGNGTRLTVT.

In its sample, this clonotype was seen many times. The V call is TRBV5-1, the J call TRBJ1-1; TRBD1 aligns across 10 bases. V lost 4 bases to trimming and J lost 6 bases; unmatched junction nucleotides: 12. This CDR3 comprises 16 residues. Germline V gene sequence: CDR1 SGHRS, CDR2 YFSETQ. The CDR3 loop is CASSQGTGVMDAEAFF. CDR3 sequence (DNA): TGCGCCAGCAGCCAGGGGACAGGGGTTATGGATGCTGAAGCTTTCTTT.